These 26 T cell receptor beta chains came from one sample sequenced in a study of blood T cell repertoires in COVID-19. Data came from immunoSEQ multiplex PCR; TCRdb stores just in-frame clones and leaves some out. The sample includes about 180,000 clones, about 85% of them seen just once. Sequenced: peripheral blood. The source of these receptors is a woman aged 80 or older with acute or convalescent COVID-19.

This chain joins TRBV27 and TRBJ2-7; TRBD2 might be the D (6 bases). The CDR3 contains 13 residues. CDR1 is MNHEY and CDR2 is SMNVEV in the germline V gene (reference sequence). The V and J ends lost 6 bases and 6 bases respectively, with 15 bases between them. The CDR3 bases are TGTGCCAGCAGCCTCAGTGGGGGGTTCGAGCAGTACTTC. Translating it yields CASSLSGGFEQYF.

The rearrangement joins TRBV2 to TRBJ1-2, with D hard to call. Trimming shortened V by 3 bases and J by 7 bases, and 12 bases separated the two germline ends. The germline CDR1 and CDR2 sequences are SNHLY and FYNNEI. The CDR3 has 13 residues. As DNA, the CDR3 is TGTGCCAGCAGTGAGGTCCGTGGCCCTGGCTACACCTTC. This gives the protein CASSEVRGPGYTF.

J is TRBJ1-1 and V is TRBV29-1, with 7 positions matching TRBD1. The V and J ends lost 6 bases and 10 bases, in that order; junction bases with no gene match: 11. The germline CDR1 and CDR2 sequences are SQVTM and ANQGSEA. The CDR3 extends over 12 amino acids. The CDR3 bases are TGCAGCGTCCCAGGGGGATGGGGGGCAGCTTTCTTT. Protein sequence: CSVPGGWGAAFF.

The chain links TRBV19 to TRBJ2-3; D is unresolved. The germline V gene has CDR1 LNHDA and CDR2 SQIVND (reference sequence). The CDR3 is 11 residues long. The germline V and J ends were trimmed by 4 bases and 5 bases, with 4 bases remaining between them. CDR3 bases: TGTGCCAGTAGTACTAGAGATACGCAGTATTTT. Encoded protein: CASSTRDTQYF. The full variable domain, rest sourced from reference TRBV19 and TRBJ2-3, is DGGITQSPKYLFRKEGQNVTLSCEQNLNHDAMYWYRQDPGQGLRLIYYSQIVNDFQKGDIAEGYSVSREKKESFPLTVTSAQKNPTAFYLCASSTRDTQYFGPGTRLTVL.

J is TRBJ1-2 and V is TRBV4-3; D unresolved. In germline, CDR1 is LGHNA, CDR2 YSLEER. The CDR3 sequence is 13 residues long. The V and J ends lost 6 bases and 1 base respectively, with 9 bases between them. The CDR3 DNA is TGCGCCAGCAGGCATATAGATAACTATGGCTACACCTTC. It is translated as CASRHIDNYGYTF.

V and J are TRBV7-2 and TRBJ2-4; a possible D gene is TRBD1 (6 bases). The CDR3 contains 16 residues. V was pared by 1 base and J by 0 bases, with 10 bases between. Germline loops: CDR1 SGHTA, CDR2 FQGNSA. The CDR3 DNA is TGTGCCAGCAGCTTAGAACCAGGGGTAGCCAAAAACATTCAGTACTTC. It encodes CASSLEPGVAKNIQYF.

This chain uses TRBV4-1 with TRBJ2-3; TRBD1 agrees at 8 bases. The CDR3 spans 15 residues. J was trimmed by 3 bases and V by 6 bases; bases with no gene match: 8. CDR1 and CDR2 from the germline V gene are MGHRA and YSYEKL. The CDR3: CASSPDRVGTDTQYF. The CDR3 DNA is TGCGCCAGCAGTCCGGACAGGGTAGGGACAGATACGCAGTATTTT.

The J gene is TRBJ1-2, the V gene TRBV5-1; D is possibly TRBD1 (5 bases). There are 12 residues in the CDR3. The germline V and J ends were trimmed by 3 bases and 5 bases, with 8 bases remaining between them. The germline gives CDR1 SGHRS, CDR2 YFSETQ. This chain's CDR3 is CASSWGEYGYTF. CDR3 in DNA: TGCGCCAGCAGCTGGGGGGAGTATGGCTACACCTTC.

V usage is TRBV11-2 and J usage is TRBJ1-4, with D perhaps matching TRBD1 (5 bases). Germline V CDR1 and CDR2: SGHAT, FQNNGV. With 1 base removed from V and 5 bases from J, the gap between germline ends came to 8 bases. This CDR3 has 14 residues. CDR3 in amino acids: CASSLGGGNEKLFF. Written as DNA, the CDR3 is TGTGCCAGCAGCTTAGGTGGGGGGAATGAAAAACTGTTTTTT.

This sequence joins TRBV29-1 and TRBJ1-5; D unresolved. CDR1 is SQVTM, CDR2 ANQGSEA, per germline. V was shortened by 1 base and J by 7 bases, with 14 bases between the two germline ends. CDR3 length equals 14 residues. CDR3 in amino acids: CSVEVSGSGQPQHF. The CDR3 coding sequence is TGCAGCGTTGAAGTATCGGGTTCGGGACAGCCCCAGCATTTT.

The chain couples TRBV4-1 to TRBJ1-4; D not certain. CDR1 is MGHRA and CDR2 is YSYEKL in the germline V gene. Trimming removed 0 bases at V and 8 bases at J, with 13 bases between. This CDR3 region has 15 residues. The CDR3 DNA sequence: TGCGCCAGCAGCCAAGAGTTCGGGGTCGGGGAAAAACTGTTTTTT. Translated: CASSQEFGVGEKLFF.

J is TRBJ1-2 and V is TRBV5-8; the D is unclear. V dropped 0 bases and J dropped 6 bases, with 9 bases sitting between them. The CDR3 loop spans 13 amino acids. The germline V gene encodes CDR1 SGHTS and CDR2 YDEGEE. The CDR3 DNA is TGTGCCAGCAGCTTGGAAAACAGAAATGGCTACACCTTC. This codes for CASSLENRNGYTF.

This clone has only one observation. The V gene is TRBV2, the J gene TRBJ2-4; 11 nucleotides line up with TRBD1. Germline assignment: CDR1 SNHLY and CDR2 FYNNEI. CDR3 size: 14 residues. V lost 3 bases and J lost 10; bases outside the gene matches: 5. CDR3 sequence reads: CASSEQGTGGIQYF. CDR3 coding DNA: TGTGCCAGCAGTGAGCAGGGGACAGGGGGGATTCAGTACTTC.

V gene TRBV27 combines with J gene TRBJ1-1; 7 nucleotides line up with TRBD1. Trimming cost V 5 bases and J 3 bases; bases outside gene matches: 6. From germline, CDR1 is MNHEY and CDR2 SMNVEV (reference sequence). The CDR3 length is 14 residues. CDR3: CASSPSRGDTEAFF. The CDR3 DNA is TGTGCCAGCAGTCCCTCCAGGGGGGACACTGAAGCTTTCTTT.

The V and J genes are TRBV4-3 and TRBJ2-1; 7 bases agree with TRBD2. V gave up 4 bases and J gave up 1 base; unmatched junction bases: 10. The germline gives CDR1 LGHNA, CDR2 YSLEER. The CDR3 covers 17 residues. The CDR3 nucleotides are TGCGCCAGCAGCCCAGGCCTTCGGGGGGTTTCCTACAATGAGCAGTTCTTC. Residues: CASSPGLRGVSYNEQFF.

This chain connects TRBV20-1 to TRBJ1-1; D gene unclear. Trimming left V 3 bases short and J 2 bases short, with 4 bases between. The germline CDR1 and CDR2 sequences are DFQATT and SNEGSKA (reference sequence). CDR3 length: 11 residues. CDR3 DNA sequence: TGCAGTGCTAGCATCAACACTGAAGCTTTCTTT. This gives the protein CSASINTEAFF.

The sample holds a few counts of this clone. The rearrangement links TRBV12-3 or TRBV12-4 to TRBJ1-2, with a weak D call TRBD1 (6 bases). V dropped 5 bases and J dropped 4 bases, with 8 bases sitting between them. This CDR3 is 12 amino acids long. CDR3 nucleotide sequence: TGTGCCAGCAGTCGGACAGTCTATGGCTACACCTTC. Translating gives CASSRTVYGYTF.

The chain carries TRBV3-1 (or the pseudogene TRBV3-2) and TRBJ1-4; TRBD1 agrees at 7 bases. Per the germline V gene, CDR1 is LGHDT and CDR2 is YNNKEL (reference sequence). V shed 4 bases, J shed 5 bases, and the junction held 7 bases outside the gene matches. This CDR3 has 15 amino acids. CDR3 sequence reads: CASSRRTGGNEKLFF. The CDR3 DNA sequence: TGTGCCAGCAGCCGACGGACAGGTGGGAATGAAAAACTGTTTTTT.

The chain recombines TRBV5-4 with TRBJ1-6, with a possible D match to TRBD1 (5 bases). The length of the CDR3 is 16 residues. Per germline, CDR1 SGHNT and CDR2 YYREEE (reference sequence). Between the trimmed V and J ends, which lost 4 bases and 7 bases, there was a span of 18 bases. CDR3 sequence (DNA): TGTGCCAGCAGCCCTAGACAGACCAACAGAAATTCACCCCTCCACTTT. It is translated as CASSPRQTNRNSPLHF.

The chain links TRBV7-2 to TRBJ2-1, with 7 bases matching TRBD2. J gave up 8 bases and V 4 bases, and 8 bases lay outside the gene matches. The germline V gene encodes CDR1 SGHTA and CDR2 FQGNSA. This CDR3 spans 14 amino acids. CDR3 in amino acids: CASSSPGLKDEQFF. The CDR3 region has the DNA TGTGCCAGCAGCTCCCCGGGACTAAAGGATGAGCAGTTCTTC.

The chain carries TRBV6-5 and TRBJ1-2; D unclear. Between the trimmed V and J ends, which lost 6 bases and 4 bases, there was a span of 12 bases. This CDR3 region has 13 residues. Germline V gives CDR1 MNHEY, CDR2 SVGAGI. The CDR3: CASRSQEFYGYTF. CDR3 in DNA: TGTGCCAGCAGATCTCAGGAATTCTATGGCTACACCTTC.

V gene TRBV19 combines with J gene TRBJ1-4; D perhaps matches TRBD1 (5 bases). CDR3 size: 13 residues. Trimming pared 8 bases from V and 6 bases from J, leaving 13 bases between. Germline-derived CDR1 and CDR2 are LNHDA and SQIVND (reference sequence). CDR3 DNA sequence: TGTGCCAGTGCCAGGAGCAGGGATGAAAAACTGTTTTTT. The encoded protein is CASARSRDEKLFF. The entire variable domain, with the rest obtained from reference TRBV19 and TRBJ1-4, is as follows: DGGITQSPKYLFRKEGQNVTLSCEQNLNHDAMYWYRQDPGQGLRLIYYSQIVNDFQKGDIAEGYSVSREKKESFPLTVTSAQKNPTAFYLCASARSRDEKLFFGSGTQLSVL.

J is TRBJ1-3 and V is TRBV5-1; 9 nucleotides line up with TRBD1. The CDR3 is 18 amino acids. The germline CDR1 and CDR2 sequences are SGHRS and YFSETQ. Trimming removed 0 bases from V and 4 bases from J; junction bases left unmatched: 11. CDR3 nucleotides: TGCGCCAGCAGCTTGGAGGGGACAGGGATGCTAGGAGGAAACACCATATATTTT. It specifies CASSLEGTGMLGGNTIYF. The variable domain in full, with the rest retrieved from reference TRBV5-1 and TRBJ1-3, is KAGVTQTPRYLIKTRGQQVTLSCSPISGHRSVSWYQQTPGQGLQFLFEYFSETQRNKGNFPGRFSGRQFSNSRSEMNVSTLELGDSALYLCASSLEGTGMLGGNTIYFGEGSWLTVV.

In DNA, the CDR3 is TGTGCCAGCAGTTTATCAAACAGGGGAAGAGACCAGCCCCAGCATTTT. Encoded protein: CASSLSNRGRDQPQHF. This chain connects TRBV27 to TRBJ1-5; 7 nucleotides match TRBD1. Germline V gene sequence: CDR1 MNHEY, CDR2 SMNVEV (reference sequence). V shed 0 bases, J shed 7 bases, and the junction held 9 bases outside the gene matches. There are 16 residues in the CDR3.

The V call is TRBV4-3, the J call TRBJ1-4; 8 bases are shared with TRBD1. Germline V CDR1 and CDR2: LGHNA, YSLEER. The CDR3 loop spans 13 amino acids. V dropped 3 bases and J dropped 12; count of bases not matched to a gene: 6. Written as DNA, the CDR3 is TGCGCCAGCAGCCAGGCTTCGGACAGGGAACTGTTTTTT. Its protein is CASSQASDRELFF.

The rearrangement links TRBV7-6 to TRBJ2-5; 10 bases fit TRBD2. Trimming removed 1 base from V and 5 bases from J; junction bases left unmatched: 7. The germline gives CDR1 SGHVS, CDR2 FNYEAQ. The CDR3 covers 16 residues. The CDR3, as DNA: TGTGCCAGCAGCTTAGGGTCTAGCGGGGGTTTTGAGACCCAGTACTTC. This gives the protein CASSLGSSGGFETQYF.